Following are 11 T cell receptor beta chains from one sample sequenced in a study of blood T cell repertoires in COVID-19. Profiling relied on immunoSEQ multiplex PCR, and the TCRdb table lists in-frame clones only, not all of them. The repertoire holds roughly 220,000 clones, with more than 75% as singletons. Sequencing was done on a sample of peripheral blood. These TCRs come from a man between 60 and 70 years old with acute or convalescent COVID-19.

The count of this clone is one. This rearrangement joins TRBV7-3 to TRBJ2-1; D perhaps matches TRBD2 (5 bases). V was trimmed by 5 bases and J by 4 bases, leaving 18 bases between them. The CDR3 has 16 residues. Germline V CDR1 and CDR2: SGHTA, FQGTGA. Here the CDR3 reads CASSLTPGISYNEQFF. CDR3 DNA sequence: TGTGCCAGCAGCCTCACCCCGGGGATATCATACAATGAGCAGTTCTTC.

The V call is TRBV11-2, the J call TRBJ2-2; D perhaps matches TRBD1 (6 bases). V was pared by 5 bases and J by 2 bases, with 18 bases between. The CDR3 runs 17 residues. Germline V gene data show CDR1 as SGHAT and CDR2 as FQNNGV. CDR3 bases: TGTGCCAGCAGCCAGGGGCTAGATGAGTTAAACACCGGGGAGCTGTTTTTT. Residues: CASSQGLDELNTGELFF.

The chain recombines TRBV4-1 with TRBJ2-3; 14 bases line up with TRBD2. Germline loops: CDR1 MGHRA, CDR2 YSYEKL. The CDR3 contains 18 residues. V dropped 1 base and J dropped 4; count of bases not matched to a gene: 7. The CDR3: CASSQVPGLAGVADTQYF. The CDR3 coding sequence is TGCGCCAGCAGCCAAGTCCCGGGACTAGCGGGGGTCGCAGATACGCAGTATTTT.

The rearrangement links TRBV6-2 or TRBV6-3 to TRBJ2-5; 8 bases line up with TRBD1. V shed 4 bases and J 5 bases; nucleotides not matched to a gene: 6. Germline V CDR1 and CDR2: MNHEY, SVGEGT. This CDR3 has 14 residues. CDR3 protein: CASSFGTGWETQYF. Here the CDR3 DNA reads TGTGCCAGCAGTTTCGGGACAGGTTGGGAGACCCAGTACTTC.

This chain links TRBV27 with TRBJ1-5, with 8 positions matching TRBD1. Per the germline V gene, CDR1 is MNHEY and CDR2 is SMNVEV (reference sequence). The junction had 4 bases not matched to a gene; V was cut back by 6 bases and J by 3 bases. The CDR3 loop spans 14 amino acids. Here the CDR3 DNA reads TGTGCCAGCAGCCTACAGGGGGACAATCAGCCCCAGCATTTT. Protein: CASSLQGDNQPQHF.

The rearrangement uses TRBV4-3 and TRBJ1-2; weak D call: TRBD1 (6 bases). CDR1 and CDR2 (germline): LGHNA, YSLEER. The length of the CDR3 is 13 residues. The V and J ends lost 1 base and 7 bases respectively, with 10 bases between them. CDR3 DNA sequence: TGCGCCAGCAGCCAAGTGGGGGGGCGTGGCTACACCTTC. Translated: CASSQVGGRGYTF.

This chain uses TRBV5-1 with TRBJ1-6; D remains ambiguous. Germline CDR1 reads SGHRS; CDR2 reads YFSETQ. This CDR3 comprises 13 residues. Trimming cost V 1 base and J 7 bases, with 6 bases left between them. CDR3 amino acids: CASSLYTNSPLHF. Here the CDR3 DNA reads TGCGCCAGCAGCTTGTACACCAATTCACCCCTCCACTTT.

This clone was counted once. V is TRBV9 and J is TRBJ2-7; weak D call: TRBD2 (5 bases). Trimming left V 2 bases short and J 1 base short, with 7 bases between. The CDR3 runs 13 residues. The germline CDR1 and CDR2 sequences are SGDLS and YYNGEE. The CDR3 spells CASSVGESYEQYF. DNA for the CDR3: TGTGCCAGCAGCGTTGGGGAGTCCTACGAGCAGTACTTC.

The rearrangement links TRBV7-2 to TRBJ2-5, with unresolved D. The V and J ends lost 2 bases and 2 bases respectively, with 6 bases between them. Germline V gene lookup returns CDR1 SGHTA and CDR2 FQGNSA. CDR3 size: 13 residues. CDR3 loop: CASSLNRQETQYF. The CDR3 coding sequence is TGTGCCAGCAGCTTAAACAGACAAGAGACCCAGTACTTC.

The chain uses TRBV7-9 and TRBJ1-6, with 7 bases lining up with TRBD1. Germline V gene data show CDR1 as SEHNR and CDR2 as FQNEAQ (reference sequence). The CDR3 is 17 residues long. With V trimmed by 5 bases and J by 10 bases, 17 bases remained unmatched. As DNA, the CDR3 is TGTGCCAGCAGCGCCCCCATCCGGACAGGACGCTCCTCACCCCTCCACTTT. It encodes CASSAPIRTGRSSPLHF.

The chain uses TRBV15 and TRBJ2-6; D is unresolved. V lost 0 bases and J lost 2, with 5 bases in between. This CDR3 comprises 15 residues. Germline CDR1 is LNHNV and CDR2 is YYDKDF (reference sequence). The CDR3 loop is CATSRDIAGANVLTF. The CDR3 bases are TGTGCCACCAGCAGAGATATCGCTGGGGCCAACGTCCTGACTTTC.